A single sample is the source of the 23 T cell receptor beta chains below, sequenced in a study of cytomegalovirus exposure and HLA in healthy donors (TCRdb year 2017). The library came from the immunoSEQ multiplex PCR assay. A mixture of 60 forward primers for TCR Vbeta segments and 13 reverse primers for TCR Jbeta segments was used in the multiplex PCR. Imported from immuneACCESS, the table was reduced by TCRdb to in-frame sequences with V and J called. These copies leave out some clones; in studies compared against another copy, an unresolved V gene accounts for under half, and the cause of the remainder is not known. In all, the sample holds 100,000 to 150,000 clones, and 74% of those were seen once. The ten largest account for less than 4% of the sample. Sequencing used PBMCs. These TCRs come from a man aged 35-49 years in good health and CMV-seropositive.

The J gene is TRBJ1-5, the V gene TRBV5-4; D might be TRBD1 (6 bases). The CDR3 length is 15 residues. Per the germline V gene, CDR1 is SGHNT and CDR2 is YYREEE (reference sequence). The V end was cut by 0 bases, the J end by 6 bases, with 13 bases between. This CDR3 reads CASSLAQGSAQPQHF. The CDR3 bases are TGTGCCAGCAGCTTGGCTCAGGGGTCAGCTCAGCCCCAGCATTTT.

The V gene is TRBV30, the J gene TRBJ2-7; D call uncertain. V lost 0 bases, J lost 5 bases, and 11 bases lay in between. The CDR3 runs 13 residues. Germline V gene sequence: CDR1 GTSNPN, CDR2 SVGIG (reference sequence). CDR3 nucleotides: TGTGCCTGGAGTGTACTTTCCCAGGACGAGCAGTACTTC. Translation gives CAWSVLSQDEQYF. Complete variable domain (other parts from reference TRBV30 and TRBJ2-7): SQTIHQWPATLVQPVGSPLSLECTVEGTSNPNLYWYRQAAGRGLQLLFYSVGIGQISSEVPQNLSASRPQDRQFILSSKKLLLSDSGFYLCAWSVLSQDEQYFGPGTRLTVT.

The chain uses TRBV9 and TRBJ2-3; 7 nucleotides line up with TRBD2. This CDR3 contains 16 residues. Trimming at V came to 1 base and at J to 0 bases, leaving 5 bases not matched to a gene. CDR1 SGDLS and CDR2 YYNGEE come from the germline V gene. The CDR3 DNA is TGTGCCAGCAGCGTACAGAGCGGGATTAGCACAGATACGCAGTATTTT. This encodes CASSVQSGISTDTQYF.

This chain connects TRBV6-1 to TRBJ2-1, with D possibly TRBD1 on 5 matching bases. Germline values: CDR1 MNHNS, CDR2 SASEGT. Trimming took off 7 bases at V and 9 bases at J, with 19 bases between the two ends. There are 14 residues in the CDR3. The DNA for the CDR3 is TGTGCCAGCATGGCCTCCAGGGATGTTAGTGAGCAGTTCTTC. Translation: CASMASRDVSEQFF.

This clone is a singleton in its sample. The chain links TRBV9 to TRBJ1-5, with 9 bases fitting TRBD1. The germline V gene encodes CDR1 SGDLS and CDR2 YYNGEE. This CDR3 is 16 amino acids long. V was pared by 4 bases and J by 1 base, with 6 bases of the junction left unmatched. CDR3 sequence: CASSSGQGLSNQPQHF. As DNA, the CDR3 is TGTGCCAGCAGCTCGGGACAGGGATTGAGCAATCAGCCCCAGCATTTT.

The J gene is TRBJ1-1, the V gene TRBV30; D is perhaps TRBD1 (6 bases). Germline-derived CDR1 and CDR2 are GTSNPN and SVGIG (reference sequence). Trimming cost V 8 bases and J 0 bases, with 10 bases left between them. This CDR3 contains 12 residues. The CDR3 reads CAQRTVNTEAFF. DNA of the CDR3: TGTGCCCAGAGGACAGTGAACACTGAAGCTTTCTTT.

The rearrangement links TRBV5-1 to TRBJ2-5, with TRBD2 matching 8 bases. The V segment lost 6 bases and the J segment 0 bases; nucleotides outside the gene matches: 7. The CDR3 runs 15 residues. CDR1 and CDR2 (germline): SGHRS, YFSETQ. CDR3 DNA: TGCGCCAGCAAGCTAGCGGGTACTGACCAAGAGACCCAGTACTTC. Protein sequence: CASKLAGTDQETQYF.

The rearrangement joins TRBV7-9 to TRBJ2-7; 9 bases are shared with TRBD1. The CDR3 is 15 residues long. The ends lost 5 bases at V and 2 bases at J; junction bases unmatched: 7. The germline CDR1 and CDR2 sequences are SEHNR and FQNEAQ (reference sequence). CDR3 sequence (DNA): TGTGCCAGCAGCCCGCCGGGACAGGGTCCCTACGAGCAGTACTTC. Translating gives CASSPPGQGPYEQYF.

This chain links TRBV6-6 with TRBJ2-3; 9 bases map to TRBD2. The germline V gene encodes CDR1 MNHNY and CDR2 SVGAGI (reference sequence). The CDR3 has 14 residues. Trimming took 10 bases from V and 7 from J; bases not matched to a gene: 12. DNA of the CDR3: TGTGCCACTCAGGGTTCTAGCGGGACTAATACGCAGTATTTT. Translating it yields CATQGSSGTNTQYF.

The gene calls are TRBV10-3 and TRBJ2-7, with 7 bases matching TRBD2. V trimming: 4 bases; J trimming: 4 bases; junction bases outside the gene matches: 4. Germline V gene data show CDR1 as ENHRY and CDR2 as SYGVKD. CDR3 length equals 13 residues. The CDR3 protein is CAISGTSEYEQYF. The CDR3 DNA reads TGTGCCATCAGTGGGACTAGTGAGTACGAGCAGTACTTC.

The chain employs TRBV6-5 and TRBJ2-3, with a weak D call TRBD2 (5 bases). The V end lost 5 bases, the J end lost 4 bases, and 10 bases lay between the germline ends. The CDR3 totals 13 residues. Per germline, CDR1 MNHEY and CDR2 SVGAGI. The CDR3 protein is CASSAEASDTQYF. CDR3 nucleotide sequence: TGTGCCAGCAGTGCGGAGGCATCAGATACGCAGTATTTT.

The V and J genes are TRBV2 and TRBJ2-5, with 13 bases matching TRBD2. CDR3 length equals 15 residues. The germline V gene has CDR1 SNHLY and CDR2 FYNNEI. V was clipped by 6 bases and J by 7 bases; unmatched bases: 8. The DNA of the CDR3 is TGTGCCAGCAGATCCTGGACTAGCGGGGGAGGGACCCAGTACTTC. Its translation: CASRSWTSGGGTQYF.

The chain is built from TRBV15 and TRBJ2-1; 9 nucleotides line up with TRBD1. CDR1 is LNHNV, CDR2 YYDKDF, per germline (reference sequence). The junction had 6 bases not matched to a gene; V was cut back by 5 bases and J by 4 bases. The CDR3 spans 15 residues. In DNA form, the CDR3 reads TGTGCCACCAGCGGACTTGACAGGGGGTACAATGAGCAGTTCTTC. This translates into CATSGLDRGYNEQFF.

The CDR3 DNA sequence: TGCGCCAGCAGCCCCGGGGTCAACTATGGCTACACCTTC. Translating it yields CASSPGVNYGYTF. The J gene is TRBJ1-2, the V gene TRBV4-3; D is ambiguous. The CDR3 is 13 amino acids. Trimming stripped 4 bases from V and 2 bases from J, with 8 bases between. CDR1 is LGHNA and CDR2 is YSLEER in the germline V gene.

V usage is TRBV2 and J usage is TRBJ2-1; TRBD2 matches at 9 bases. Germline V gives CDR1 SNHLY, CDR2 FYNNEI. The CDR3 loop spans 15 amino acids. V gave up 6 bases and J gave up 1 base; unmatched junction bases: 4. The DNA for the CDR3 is TGTGCCAGCAGAGGGGCGGGAGGGTCCTACAATGAGCAGTTCTTC. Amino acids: CASRGAGGSYNEQFF.

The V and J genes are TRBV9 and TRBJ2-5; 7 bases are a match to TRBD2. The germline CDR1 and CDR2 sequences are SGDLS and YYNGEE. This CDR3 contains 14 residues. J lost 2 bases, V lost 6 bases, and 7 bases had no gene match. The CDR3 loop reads CASTSGGGQETQYF. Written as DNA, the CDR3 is TGTGCCAGCACCTCTGGGGGGGGACAAGAGACCCAGTACTTC. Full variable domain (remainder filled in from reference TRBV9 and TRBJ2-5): DSGVTQTPKHLITATGQRVTLRCSPRSGDLSVYWYQQSLDQGLQFLIQYYNGEERAKGNILERFSAQQFPDLHSELNLSSLELGDSALYFCASTSGGGQETQYFGPGTRLLVL.

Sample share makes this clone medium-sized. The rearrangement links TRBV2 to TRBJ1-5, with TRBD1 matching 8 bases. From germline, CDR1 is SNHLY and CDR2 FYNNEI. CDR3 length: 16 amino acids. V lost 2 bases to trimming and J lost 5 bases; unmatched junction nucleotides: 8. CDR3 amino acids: CASSERGRGRDQPQHF. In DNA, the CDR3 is TGTGCCAGCAGTGAAAGGGGCAGGGGGCGCGATCAGCCCCAGCATTTT.

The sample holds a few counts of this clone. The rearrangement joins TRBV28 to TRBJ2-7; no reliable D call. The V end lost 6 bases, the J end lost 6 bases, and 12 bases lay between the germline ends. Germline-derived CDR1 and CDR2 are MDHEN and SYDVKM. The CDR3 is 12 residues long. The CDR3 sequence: CASSLNPSEQYF. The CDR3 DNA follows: TGTGCCAGCAGCCTCAACCCTAGCGAGCAGTACTTC.

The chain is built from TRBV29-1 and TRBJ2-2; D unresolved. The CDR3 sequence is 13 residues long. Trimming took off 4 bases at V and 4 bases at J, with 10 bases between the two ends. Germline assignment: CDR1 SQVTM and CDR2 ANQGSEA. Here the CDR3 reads CSVVFSVTGELFF. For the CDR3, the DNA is TGCAGCGTTGTTTTTTCGGTCACCGGGGAGCTGTTTTTT.

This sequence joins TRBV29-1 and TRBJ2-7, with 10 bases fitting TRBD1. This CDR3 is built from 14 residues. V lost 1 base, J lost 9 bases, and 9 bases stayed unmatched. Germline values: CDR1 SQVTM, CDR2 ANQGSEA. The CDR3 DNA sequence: TGCAGCGTTGAAGGGCCGGGACAGGGGCGAATGCAGTACTTC. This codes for CSVEGPGQGRMQYF.

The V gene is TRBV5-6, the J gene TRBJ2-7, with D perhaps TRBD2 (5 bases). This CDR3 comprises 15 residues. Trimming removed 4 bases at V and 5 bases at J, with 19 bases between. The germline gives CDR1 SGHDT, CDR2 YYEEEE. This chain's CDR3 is CASSPGWPGIDEQYF. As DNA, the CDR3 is TGTGCCAGCAGCCCCGGCTGGCCGGGGATTGACGAGCAGTACTTC. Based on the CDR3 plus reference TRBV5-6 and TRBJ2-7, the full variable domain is DAGVTQSPTHLIKTRGQQVTLRCSPKSGHDTVSWYQQALGQGPQFIFQYYEEEERQRGNFPDRFSGHQFPNYSSELNVNALLLGDSALYLCASSPGWPGIDEQYFGPGTRLTVT.

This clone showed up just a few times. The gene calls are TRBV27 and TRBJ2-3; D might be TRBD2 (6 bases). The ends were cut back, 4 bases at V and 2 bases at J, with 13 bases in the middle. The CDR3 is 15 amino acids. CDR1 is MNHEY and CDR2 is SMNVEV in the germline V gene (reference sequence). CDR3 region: CASSYGTSHTDTQYF. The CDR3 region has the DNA TGTGCCAGCAGTTACGGGACTTCGCACACAGATACGCAGTATTTT.

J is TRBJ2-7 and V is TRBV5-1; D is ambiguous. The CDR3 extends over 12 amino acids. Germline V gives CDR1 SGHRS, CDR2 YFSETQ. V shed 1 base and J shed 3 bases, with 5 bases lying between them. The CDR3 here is CASSLYRYEQYF. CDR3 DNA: TGCGCCAGCAGCTTGTATCGCTACGAGCAGTACTTC.